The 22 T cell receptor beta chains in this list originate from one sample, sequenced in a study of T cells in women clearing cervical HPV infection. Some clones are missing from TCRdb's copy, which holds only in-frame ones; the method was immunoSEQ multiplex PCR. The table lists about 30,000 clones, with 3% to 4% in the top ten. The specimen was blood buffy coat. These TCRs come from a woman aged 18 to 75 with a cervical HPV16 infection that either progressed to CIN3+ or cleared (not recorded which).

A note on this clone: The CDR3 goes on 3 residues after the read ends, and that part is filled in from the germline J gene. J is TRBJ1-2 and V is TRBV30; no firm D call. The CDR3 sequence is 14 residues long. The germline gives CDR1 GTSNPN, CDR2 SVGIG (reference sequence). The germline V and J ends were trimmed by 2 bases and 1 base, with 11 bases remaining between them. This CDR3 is CAWSSYRNNYGYTF. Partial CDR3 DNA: TGTGCCTGGAGTAGTTATAGAAATAACTATGGC.

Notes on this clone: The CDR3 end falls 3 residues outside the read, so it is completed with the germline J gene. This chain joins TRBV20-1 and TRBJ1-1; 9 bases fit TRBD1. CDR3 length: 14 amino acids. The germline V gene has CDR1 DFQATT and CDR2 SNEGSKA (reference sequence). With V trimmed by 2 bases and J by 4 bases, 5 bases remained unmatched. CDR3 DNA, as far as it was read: TGCAGTGCTAGAATAGGACAGGGGTTCACTGAA. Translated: CSARIGQGFTE. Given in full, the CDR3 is CSARIGQGFTEAFF.

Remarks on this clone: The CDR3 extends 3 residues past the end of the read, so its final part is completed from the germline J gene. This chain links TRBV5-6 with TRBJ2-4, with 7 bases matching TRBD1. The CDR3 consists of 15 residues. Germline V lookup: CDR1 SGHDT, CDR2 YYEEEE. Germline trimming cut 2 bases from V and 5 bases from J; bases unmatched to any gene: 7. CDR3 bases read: TGTGCCAGCAGCTTTTCCGTAGGGGGCCAAAACATT. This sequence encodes CASSFSVGGQNI. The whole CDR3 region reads CASSFSVGGQNIQYF.

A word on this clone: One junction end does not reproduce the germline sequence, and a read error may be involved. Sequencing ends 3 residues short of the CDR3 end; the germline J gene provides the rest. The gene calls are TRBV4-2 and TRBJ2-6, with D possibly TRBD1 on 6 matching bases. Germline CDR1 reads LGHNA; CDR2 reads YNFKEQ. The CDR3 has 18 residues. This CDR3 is CASSQRTEGSSGANVLTF. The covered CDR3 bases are TGCGCCAGCAGCCAACGGACAGAGGGATCCTCTGGGGCCAACGTC.

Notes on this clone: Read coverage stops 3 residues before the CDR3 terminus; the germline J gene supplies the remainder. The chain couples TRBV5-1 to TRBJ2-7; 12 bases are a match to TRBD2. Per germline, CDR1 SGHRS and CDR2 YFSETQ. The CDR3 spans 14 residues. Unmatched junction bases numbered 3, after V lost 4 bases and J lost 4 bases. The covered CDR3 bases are TGCGCCAGCAGCCCGACTAGCGGGAGTTACGAG. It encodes CASSPTSGSYE. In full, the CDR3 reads CASSPTSGSYEQYF.

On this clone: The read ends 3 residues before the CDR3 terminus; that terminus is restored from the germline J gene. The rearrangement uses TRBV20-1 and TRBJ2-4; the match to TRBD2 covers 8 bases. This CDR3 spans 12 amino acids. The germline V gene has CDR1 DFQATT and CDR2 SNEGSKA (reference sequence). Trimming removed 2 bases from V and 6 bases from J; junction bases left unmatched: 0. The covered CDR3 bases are TGCAGTGCTAGACTAGCGGGAAACATT. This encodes CSARLAGNI. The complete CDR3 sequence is CSARLAGNIQYF.

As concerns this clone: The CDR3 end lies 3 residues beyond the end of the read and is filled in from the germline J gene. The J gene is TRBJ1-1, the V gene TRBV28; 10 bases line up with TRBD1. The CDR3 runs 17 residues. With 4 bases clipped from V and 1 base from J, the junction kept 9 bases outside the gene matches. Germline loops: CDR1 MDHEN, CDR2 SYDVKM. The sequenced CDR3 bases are TGTGCCAGCAGTTCCCCGACAGGGGGCAAAGGGAACACTGAA. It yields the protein CASSSPTGGKGNTE. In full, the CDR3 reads CASSSPTGGKGNTEAFF.

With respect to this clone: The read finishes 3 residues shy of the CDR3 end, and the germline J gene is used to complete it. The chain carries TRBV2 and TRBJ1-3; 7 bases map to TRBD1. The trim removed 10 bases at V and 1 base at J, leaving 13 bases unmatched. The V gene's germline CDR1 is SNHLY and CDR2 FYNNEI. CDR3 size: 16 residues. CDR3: CAIWKGTDISGNTIYF. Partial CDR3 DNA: TGTGCCATCTGGAAAGGGACAGATATTTCTGGAAACACC.

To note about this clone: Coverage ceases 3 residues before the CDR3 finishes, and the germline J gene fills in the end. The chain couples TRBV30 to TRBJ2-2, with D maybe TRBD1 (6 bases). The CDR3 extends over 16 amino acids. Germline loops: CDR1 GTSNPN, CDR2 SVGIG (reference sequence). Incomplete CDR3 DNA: TGTGCCTGGAGTTTCTTCCGTAGGGACATAGGGGAAAAG. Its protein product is CAWSFFRRDIGEK. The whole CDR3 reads CAWSFFRRDIGEKLFF.

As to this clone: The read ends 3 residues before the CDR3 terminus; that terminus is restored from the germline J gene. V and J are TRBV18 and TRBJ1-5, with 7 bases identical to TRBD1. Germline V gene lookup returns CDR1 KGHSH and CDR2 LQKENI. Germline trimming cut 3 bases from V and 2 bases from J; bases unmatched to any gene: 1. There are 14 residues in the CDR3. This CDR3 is CASSPGTGNQPQHF. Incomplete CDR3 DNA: TGTGCCAGCTCACCGGGGACAGGCAATCAGCCC. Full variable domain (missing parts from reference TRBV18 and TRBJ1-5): NAGVMQNPRHLVRRRGQEARLRCSPMKGHSHVYWYRQLPEEGLKFMVYLQKENIIDESGMPKERFSAEFPKEGPSILRIQQVVRGDSAAYFCASSPGTGNQPQHFGDGTRLSIL.

The covered CDR3 bases are TGTGCCAGCAGTTCCCAAACAGGGACGAATGAG. Translated: CASSSQTGTNE. The CDR3 in full is CASSSQTGTNEQFF. The chain uses TRBV2 and TRBJ2-1; D is possibly TRBD1 (6 bases). The read terminates 3 residues ahead of where the CDR3 ends, so the germline J gene completes it. V was cut by 5 bases and J by 7 bases, with 15 bases left in between. CDR3 length: 14 residues. CDR1 is SNHLY, CDR2 FYNNEI, per germline.

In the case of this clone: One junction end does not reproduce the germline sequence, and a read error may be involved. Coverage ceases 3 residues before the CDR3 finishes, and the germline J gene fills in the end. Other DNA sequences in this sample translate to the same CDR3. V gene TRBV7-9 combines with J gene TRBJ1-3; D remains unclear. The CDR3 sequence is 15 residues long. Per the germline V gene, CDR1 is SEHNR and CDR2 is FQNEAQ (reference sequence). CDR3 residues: CASSLLGDSGNTIYF. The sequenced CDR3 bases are TGTGCCAGCAGCTTGCTCGGTGACTCTGGAAACACT. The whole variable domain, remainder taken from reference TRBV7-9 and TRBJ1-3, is DTGVSQNPRHKITKRGQNVTFRCDPISEHNRLYWYRQTLGQGPEFLTYFQNEAQLEKSRLLSDRFSAERPKGSFSTLEIQRTEQGDSAMYLCASSLLGDSGNTIYFGEGSWLTVV.

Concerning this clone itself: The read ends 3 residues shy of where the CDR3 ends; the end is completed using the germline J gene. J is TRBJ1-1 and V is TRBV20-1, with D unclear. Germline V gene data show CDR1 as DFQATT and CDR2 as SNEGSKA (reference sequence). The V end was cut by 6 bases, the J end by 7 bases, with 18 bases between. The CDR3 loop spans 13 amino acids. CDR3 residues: CSAQSRHTNEAFF. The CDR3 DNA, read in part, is TGCAGTGCCCAAAGCAGACATACCAATGAA.

The CDR3 bases that were read are TGCAGTGCTACCCCAACTAGTTGGGGTGAG. This sequence encodes CSATPTSWGE. The full CDR3 is CSATPTSWGEQFF. The chain employs TRBV20-1 and TRBJ2-1, with D possibly matching TRBD2 (5 bases). The read terminates 3 residues ahead of where the CDR3 ends, so the germline J gene completes it. The CDR3 totals 13 residues. Trimming removed 4 bases at V and 9 bases at J, with 16 bases between. The germline CDR1 and CDR2 sequences are DFQATT and SNEGSKA (reference sequence).

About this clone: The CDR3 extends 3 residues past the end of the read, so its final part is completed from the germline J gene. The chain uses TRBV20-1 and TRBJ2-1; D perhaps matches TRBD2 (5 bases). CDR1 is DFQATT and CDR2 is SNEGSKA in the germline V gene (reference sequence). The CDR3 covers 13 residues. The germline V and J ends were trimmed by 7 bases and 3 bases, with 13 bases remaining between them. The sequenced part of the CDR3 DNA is TGCAGTGTCGAGGAGCGGAACTACAATGAG. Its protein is CSVEERNYNE. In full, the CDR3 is CSVEERNYNEQFF.

The sequenced CDR3 bases are TGTGCCAGCAGCTTAGGGGACAGCTCCTACGAG. Encoded protein: CASSLGDSSYE. The full CDR3 protein is CASSLGDSSYEQYF. This chain joins TRBV7-2 and TRBJ2-7; 7 positions match TRBD1. The read terminates 3 residues ahead of where the CDR3 ends, so the germline J gene completes it. The CDR3 sequence is 14 residues long. Looked up from germline, CDR1 is SGHTA and CDR2 is FQGNSA. Germline trimming cut 1 base from V and 0 bases from J; bases unmatched to any gene: 0.

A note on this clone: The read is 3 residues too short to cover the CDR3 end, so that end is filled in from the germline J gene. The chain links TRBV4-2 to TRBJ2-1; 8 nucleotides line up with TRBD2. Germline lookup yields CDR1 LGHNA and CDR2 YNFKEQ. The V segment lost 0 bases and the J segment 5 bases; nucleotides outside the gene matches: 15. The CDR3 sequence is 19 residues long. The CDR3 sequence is CASSQDLSFGGRSNNEQFF. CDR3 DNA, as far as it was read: TGTGCCAGCAGCCAAGATCTTTCTTTTGGCGGGAGGAGTAACAATGAG.

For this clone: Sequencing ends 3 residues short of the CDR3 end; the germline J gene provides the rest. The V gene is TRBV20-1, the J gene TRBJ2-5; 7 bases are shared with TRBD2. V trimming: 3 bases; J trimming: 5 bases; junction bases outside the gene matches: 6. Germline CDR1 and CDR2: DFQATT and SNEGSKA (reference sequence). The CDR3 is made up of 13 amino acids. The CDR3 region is CSASPLGGETQYF. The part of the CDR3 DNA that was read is TGCAGTGCTAGTCCGCTGGGGGGGGAGACC.

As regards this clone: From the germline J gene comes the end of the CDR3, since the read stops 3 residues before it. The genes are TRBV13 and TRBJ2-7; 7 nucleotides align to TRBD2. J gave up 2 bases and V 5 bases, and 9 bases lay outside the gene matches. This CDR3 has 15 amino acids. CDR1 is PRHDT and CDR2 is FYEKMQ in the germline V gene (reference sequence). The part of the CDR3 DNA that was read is TGTGCCAGCAGCATCGGGGGGACTACGGCCTACGAG. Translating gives CASSIGGTTAYE. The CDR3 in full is CASSIGGTTAYEQYF.

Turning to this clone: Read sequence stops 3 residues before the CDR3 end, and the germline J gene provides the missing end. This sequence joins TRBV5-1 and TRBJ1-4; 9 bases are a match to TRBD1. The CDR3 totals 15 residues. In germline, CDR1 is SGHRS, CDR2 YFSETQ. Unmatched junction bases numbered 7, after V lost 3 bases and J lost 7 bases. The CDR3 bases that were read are TGCGCCAGCAGCTATGGGGACAGGGAGGGTGAAAAA. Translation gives CASSYGDREGEK. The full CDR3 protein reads CASSYGDREGEKLFF. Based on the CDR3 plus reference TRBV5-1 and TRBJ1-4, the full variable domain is KAGVTQTPRYLIKTRGQQVTLSCSPISGHRSVSWYQQTPGQGLQFLFEYFSETQRNKGNFPGRFSGRQFSNSRSEMNVSTLELGDSALYLCASSYGDREGEKLFFGSGTQLSVL.

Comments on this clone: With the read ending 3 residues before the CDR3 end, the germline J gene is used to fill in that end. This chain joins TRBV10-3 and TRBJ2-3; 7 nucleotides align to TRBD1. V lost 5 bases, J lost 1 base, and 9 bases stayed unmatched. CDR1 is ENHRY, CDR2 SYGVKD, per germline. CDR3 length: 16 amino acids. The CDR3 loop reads CAISTGVSGGTDTQYF. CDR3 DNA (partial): TGTGCCATCAGTACAGGGGTATCCGGGGGCACAGATACG.

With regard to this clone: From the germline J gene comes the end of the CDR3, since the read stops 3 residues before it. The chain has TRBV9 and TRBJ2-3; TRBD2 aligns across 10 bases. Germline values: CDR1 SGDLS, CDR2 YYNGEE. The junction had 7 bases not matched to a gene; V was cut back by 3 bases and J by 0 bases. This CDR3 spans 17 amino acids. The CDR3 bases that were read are TGTGCCAGCAGCGCCATAGCGGGAGGTCGTAGCACAGATACG. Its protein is CASSAIAGGRSTDT. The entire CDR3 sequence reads CASSAIAGGRSTDTQYF.